Described below is a single TCR beta chain sequence and its context. The data are from a study of shared clonotypes between healthy human individuals. Cells designated naive CD8 were CD45RO-negative and were positively selected for CCR7, with terminally differentiated effector memory CD45RA+ cells excluded. Produced via immunoSEQ multiplex PCR; TCRdb's table is partial and in-frame only. Of hundreds of thousands of clones in the sample, 95% to 96% are singletons; the top ten hold 0.11%. The CDR3 has 14 amino acids. Germline CDR1 reads SQVTM; CDR2 reads ANQGSEA. V was clipped by 5 bases and J by 6 bases; unmatched bases: 12.

This sequence joins TRBV29-1 and TRBJ2-7; 8 nucleotides agree with TRBD1. The sequence was obtained from a woman younger than 45 in good health. The sequencing input was naive CD8+ T cells sorted from blood. The CDR3 is CSVPGTGNKFEQYF. CDR3 bases: TGCAGCGTTCCCGGGACAGGCAACAAATTCGAGCAGTACTTC.